A selection of T cell receptor beta chains follows, all from one sample in a study of human CD8 memory T cell subsets. TCRdb derives one entry per CDR3 protein from the 5' RACE reads, leaving out DNA. Across 9,500 to 13,000 distinct CDR3 sequences, the top ten clones capture over 7% of the sample. Sequencing was carried out using CD8+ T cells from PBMCs. The receptors shown here come from a human donor in good health. The CDR3 runs from the conserved cysteine through the conserved F or W. Size tells how often a clone was seen (once, few, many) or the class of an expanded clone, and some rows leave it out.

length: 13
J: TRBJ2-5
size: .
V: TRBV12-3/TRBV12-4
CDR3: CASSFTGGETQYF

length: 15
J: TRBJ2-7
size: .
V: TRBV5-1
CDR3: CASSPGTGAGDEQYF

length: 16
J: TRBJ2-1
size: .
V: TRBV12-3/TRBV12-4
CDR3: CASSFAPPREEDEQFF

length: 15
J: TRBJ2-7
size: .
V: TRBV4-1
CDR3: CASSQEGLTTYEQYF

length: 14
J: TRBJ2-3
size: .
V: TRBV6-6
CDR3: CAAGGAGVTDTQYF

length: 14
J: TRBJ2-2
size: .
V: TRBV5-1
CDR3: CASSLAWGPGELFF

length: 15
J: TRBJ1-1
size: .
V: TRBV27
CDR3: CASSLSSTRPIEAFF

length: 17
J: TRBJ2-2
size: .
V: TRBV14
CDR3: CASSQDSGTLNTGELFF

length: 12
J: TRBJ2-4
size: .
V: TRBV11-3
CDR3: CASSSERGIQYF

length: 14
J: TRBJ1-1
size: medium-sized
V: TRBV6-5
CDR3: CASSSGQTTSEAFF

length: 13
J: TRBJ2-1
size: .
V: TRBV13
CDR3: CASSHRRVIEQFF

length: 14
J: TRBJ2-7
size: .
V: TRBV5-1
CDR3: CASSLGDGSYEQYF

length: 14
J: TRBJ1-1
size: .
V: TRBV5-1
CDR3: CASWPSGAHTEAFF

length: 13
J: TRBJ1-5
size: medium-sized
V: TRBV25-1
CDR3: CASSGQVGQPQHF

length: 13
J: TRBJ2-1
size: .
V: TRBV7-8
CDR3: CASSLATVREQFF

length: 14
J: TRBJ2-2
size: .
V: TRBV7-3
CDR3: CATQPGPNTGELFF

length: 16
J: TRBJ2-7
size: .
V: TRBV28
CDR3: CASSLYPRTLAYEQYF